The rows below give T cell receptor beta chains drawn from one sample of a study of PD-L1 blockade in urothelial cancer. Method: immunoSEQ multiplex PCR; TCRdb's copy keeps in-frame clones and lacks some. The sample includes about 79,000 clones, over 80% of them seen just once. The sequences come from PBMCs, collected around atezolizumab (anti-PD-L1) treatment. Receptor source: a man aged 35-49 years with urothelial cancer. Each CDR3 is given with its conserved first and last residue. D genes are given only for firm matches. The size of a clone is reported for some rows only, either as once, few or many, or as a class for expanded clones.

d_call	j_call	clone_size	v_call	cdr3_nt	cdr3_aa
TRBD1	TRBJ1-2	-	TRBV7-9	TGTGCCAGCAGCTCGACCCGATCTACAGGGGGCGCGCGGGGCTACACCTTC	CASSSTRSTGGARGYTF
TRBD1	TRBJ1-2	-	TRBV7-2	TGTGCCTCTAGCGTGGGACAGTTCCTAGGCTACACCTTC	CASSVGQFLGYTF
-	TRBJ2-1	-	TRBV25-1	TGTGCCAGCAGTGTATCGACTAGGCGTAAAGATGAGCAGTTCTTC	CASSVSTRRKDEQFF
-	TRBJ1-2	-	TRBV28	TGTGCCAGCAGTTTAGTTCCGGGGTTCTATGGCTACACCTTC	CASSLVPGFYGYTF
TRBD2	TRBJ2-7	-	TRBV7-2	TGTGCCAGCAGCCCAATAGCGGGGACCTACGAGCAGTACTTC	CASSPIAGTYEQYF
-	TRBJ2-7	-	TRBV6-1	TGTGCCAGCAGCAAGGGGTACGAGCAGTACTTC	CASSKGYEQYF
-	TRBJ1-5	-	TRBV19	TGTGCCAGTAGTATAGACGGCAGTAGGGGAAATCAGCCCCAGCATTTT	CASSIDGSRGNQPQHF
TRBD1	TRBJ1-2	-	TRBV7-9	TGTGCCAGCAGCTTAGGACAGGGGGCTAACTATGGCTACACCTTC	CASSLGQGANYGYTF
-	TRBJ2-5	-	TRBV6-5	TGTGCCAGCAGTTCGGGATTAGGGGAGACCCAGTACTTC	CASSSGLGETQYF
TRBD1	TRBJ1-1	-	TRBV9	TGTGCCAGCAGCCCCCCCGGACAGGGCCCTATGGGGAACACTGAAGCTTTCTTT	CASSPPGQGPMGNTEAFF
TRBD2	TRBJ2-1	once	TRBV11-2	TGTGCCAGCAGCTTAGGACACCGAGCGGGAGGGGCGAATGAGCAGTTCTTC	CASSLGHRAGGANEQFF
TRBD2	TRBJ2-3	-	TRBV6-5	TGTGCCAGCCGGGCGGGAGCATTCCCAGATACGCAGTATTTT	CASRAGAFPDTQYF
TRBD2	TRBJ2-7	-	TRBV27	TGTGCCACAAGGACTAGCGGGGTCCTCTCCTACGAGCAGTACTTC	CATRTSGVLSYEQYF
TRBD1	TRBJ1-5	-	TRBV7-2	TGTGCCAGCAGCCCGATGACAGGGGGGAACCAGCCCCAGCATTTT	CASSPMTGGNQPQHF
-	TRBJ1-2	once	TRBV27	TGTGCCAGCAGTTTCTCCCCAGGGGCTGGCTACACCTTC	CASSFSPGAGYTF
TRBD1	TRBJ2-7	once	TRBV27	TGTGCCAGCAGTCGGACAGGATCTCACGAGCAGTACTTC	CASSRTGSHEQYF
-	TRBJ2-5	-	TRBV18	TGTGCCAGCTCACCAAGGCAGGGAACAGAGACCCAGTACTTC	CASSPRQGTETQYF
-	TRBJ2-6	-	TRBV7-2	TGTGCCAGCAGTTTTATGTCCAACGTCCTGACTTTC	CASSFMSNVLTF
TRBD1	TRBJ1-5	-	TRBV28	TGTGCCAACAGCCCGGGACAGGGGAATCAGCCCCAGCATTTT	CANSPGQGNQPQHF
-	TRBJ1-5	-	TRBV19	TGTGCCAGTAGACGACAAGGAAATCAGCCCCAGCATTTT	CASRRQGNQPQHF
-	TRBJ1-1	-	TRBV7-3	TGTGCCAGCAGCTTGGAGGGGTGGAACACTGAAGCTTTCTTT	CASSLEGWNTEAFF
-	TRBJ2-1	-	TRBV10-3	TGTGCCATCAGGGACTCCCCCCCTCCGATCGGCGAGCAGTTCTTC	CAIRDSPPPIGEQFF
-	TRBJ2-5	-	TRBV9	TGTGCCAGCAGCATGGGACTCCGTCCAGGGGGCCAGTACTTC	CASSMGLRPGGQYF
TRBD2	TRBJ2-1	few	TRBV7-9	TGTGCCAGCAGCTTACCCCTTAGACTAGCGGGATTGAACAATGAGCAGTTCTTC	CASSLPLRLAGLNNEQFF
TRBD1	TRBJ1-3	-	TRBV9	TGTGCCAGCAGCCCCCCCCCGTCAGGACAGGGTTGGAACACCATATATTTT	CASSPPPSGQGWNTIYF
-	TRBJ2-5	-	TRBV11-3	TGTGCCAGCAGCTCGGGTGGAGAGACCCAGTACTTC	CASSSGGETQYF
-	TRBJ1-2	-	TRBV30	TGTGCCTGGAGTGCACAGAGCATTAACTATGGCTACACCTTC	CAWSAQSINYGYTF
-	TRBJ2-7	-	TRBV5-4	TGTGCCAGCAGCCGTCCGGGTAGGACTTACGAGCAGTACTTC	CASSRPGRTYEQYF
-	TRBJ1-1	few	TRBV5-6	TGTGCCAGCAGCGGAACAGGGAGGGCTGAAGCTTTCTTT	CASSGTGRAEAFF
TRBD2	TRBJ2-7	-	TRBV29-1	TGCAGCGTGGAGCGGGACTCCTACGAGCAGTACTTC	CSVERDSYEQYF
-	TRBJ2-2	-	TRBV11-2	TGTGCCAGCAGCTTGCGCCTGCTGAACACCGGGGAGCTGTTTTTT	CASSLRLLNTGELFF
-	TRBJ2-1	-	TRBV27	TGTGCCAGCAGTTTCCTTAGTCGATACAATGAGCAGTTCTTC	CASSFLSRYNEQFF
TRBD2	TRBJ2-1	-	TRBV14	TGTGCCAGCAGCCAAGACTTAAGCGGGAGGTACAATGAGCAGTTCTTC	CASSQDLSGRYNEQFF
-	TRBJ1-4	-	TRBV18	TGTGCCAGCTCATCTTCACAGGGCCGTAATGAAAAACTGTTTTTT	CASSSSQGRNEKLFF
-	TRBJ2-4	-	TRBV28	TGTGCCACAGGGGTTTTAGACATTCAGTACTTC	CATGVLDIQYF
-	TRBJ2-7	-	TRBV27	TGTGCCAGCAGTCCCAACAACAGGGAAGGGGCTACCTACGAGCAGTACTTC	CASSPNNREGATYEQYF
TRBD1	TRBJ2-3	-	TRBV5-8	TGTGCCAGCAGCTTGGCCGGGACAGGGGATACGCAGTATTTT	CASSLAGTGDTQYF
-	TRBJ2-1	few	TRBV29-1	TGCAGCGTTGATCAGGGGACGGATGAGCAGTTCTTC	CSVDQGTDEQFF
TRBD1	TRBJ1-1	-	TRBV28	TGTGCCAGCAGACACCTACAGGGGGCCGCTTTCTTT	CASRHLQGAAFF
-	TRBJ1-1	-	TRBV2	TGTGCCAGCAGTGTGGCGCGGTTGAACACTGAAGCTTTCTTT	CASSVARLNTEAFF
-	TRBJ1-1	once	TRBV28	TGTGCCAGCAGGCCATGGGGACAACGAGTCACTGAAGCTTTCTTT	CASRPWGQRVTEAFF
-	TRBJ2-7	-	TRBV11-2	TGTGCCAGCAGCACCGAGGGGGAGACAGGCAGCTACGAGCAGTACTTC	CASSTEGETGSYEQYF
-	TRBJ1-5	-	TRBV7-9	TGTGCCAGCGGAGGGCTAGGTAATCAGCCCCAGCATTTT	CASGGLGNQPQHF
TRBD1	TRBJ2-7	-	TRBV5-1	TGCGCCAGCAGCTCGTCCGGGACAGGGGGCGGCGAGCAGTACTTC	CASSSSGTGGGEQYF
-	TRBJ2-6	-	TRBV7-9	TGTGCCAGCAGCCCCCGCGCAGGGGCCAACGTCCTGACTTTC	CASSPRAGANVLTF
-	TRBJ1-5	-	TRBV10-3	TGTGCCATCAGCCGGGAGCTATCAGGCAATCAGCCCCAGCATTTT	CAISRELSGNQPQHF
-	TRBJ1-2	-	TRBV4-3	TGCGCCAGCAGCCTGGAGGGTGGAGTCGGCTATGGCTACACCTTC	CASSLEGGVGYGYTF
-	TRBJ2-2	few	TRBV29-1	TGCAGCGTTGATCCCGCGAACACCGGGGAGCTGTTTTTT	CSVDPANTGELFF